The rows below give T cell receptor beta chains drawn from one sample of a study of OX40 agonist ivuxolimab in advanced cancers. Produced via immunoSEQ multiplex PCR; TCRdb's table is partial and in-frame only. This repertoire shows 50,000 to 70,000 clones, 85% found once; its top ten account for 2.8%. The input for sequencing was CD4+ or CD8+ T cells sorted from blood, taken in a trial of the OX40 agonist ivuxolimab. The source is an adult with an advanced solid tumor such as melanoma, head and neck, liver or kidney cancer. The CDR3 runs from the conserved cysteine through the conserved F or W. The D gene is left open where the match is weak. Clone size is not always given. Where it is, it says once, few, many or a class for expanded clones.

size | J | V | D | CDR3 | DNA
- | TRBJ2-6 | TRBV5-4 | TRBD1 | CASSPPGQGASGANVLTF | TGTGCCAGCAGCCCACCGGGACAGGGGGCCTCCGGGGCCAACGTCCTGACTTTC
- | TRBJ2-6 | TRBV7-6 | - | CASSLGVPHGANVLTF | TGTGCCAGCAGCTTAGGGGTACCCCATGGGGCCAACGTCCTGACTTTC
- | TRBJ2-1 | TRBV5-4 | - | CASSLQWDEQFF | TGTGCCAGCAGCCTACAGTGGGATGAGCAGTTCTTC
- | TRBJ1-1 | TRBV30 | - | CAWSTGTTNTEAFF | TGTGCCTGGAGTACTGGGACAACGAACACTGAAGCTTTCTTT
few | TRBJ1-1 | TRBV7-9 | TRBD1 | CASSLPGTVEAFF | TGTGCCAGCAGCTTACCCGGGACAGTTGAAGCTTTCTTT
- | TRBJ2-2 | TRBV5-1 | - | CATPRGDPNTGELFF | TGCGCCACCCCCAGGGGGGACCCGAACACCGGGGAGCTGTTTTTT
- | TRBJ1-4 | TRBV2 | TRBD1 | CASPRPGTGDNEKLFF | TGTGCCAGCCCTCGTCCCGGGACAGGGGATAATGAAAAACTGTTTTTT
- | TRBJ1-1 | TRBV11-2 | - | CASSFRDLNTEAFF | TGTGCCAGCAGCTTCAGGGATTTAAACACTGAAGCTTTCTTT
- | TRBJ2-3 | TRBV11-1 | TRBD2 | CASSFTLAGFADTQYF | TGTGCCAGCAGCTTCACACTAGCGGGGTTCGCAGATACGCAGTATTTT
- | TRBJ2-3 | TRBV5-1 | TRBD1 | CASHDRGGTDTQYF | TGCGCCAGCCACGACAGGGGGGGCACAGATACGCAGTATTTT
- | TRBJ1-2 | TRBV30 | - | CALRDSYYGYTF | TGTGCGCTGAGGGATTCTTACTATGGCTACACCTTC
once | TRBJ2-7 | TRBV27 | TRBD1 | CASSKDRGDYEQYF | TGTGCCAGCAGCAAGGACAGGGGGGACTACGAGCAGTACTTC
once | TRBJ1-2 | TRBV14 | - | CASSQFSRSGYGYTF | TGTGCCAGCAGCCAATTTTCACGGTCTGGCTATGGCTACACCTTC
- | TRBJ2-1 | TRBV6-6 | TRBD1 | CASSSRTGGFYNEQFF | TGTGCCAGCAGTTCCCGGACAGGGGGCTTCTACAATGAGCAGTTCTTC
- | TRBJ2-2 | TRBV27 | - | CASSLSWGSGTGELFF | TGTGCCAGCAGTTTATCGTGGGGGAGCGGGACCGGGGAGCTGTTTTTT
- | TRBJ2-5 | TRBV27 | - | CASSFGIEETQYF | TGTGCCAGCAGTTTCGGTATAGAAGAGACCCAGTACTTC
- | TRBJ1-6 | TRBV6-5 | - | CASSYLTTGINSPLHF | TGTGCCAGCAGTTACCTAACCACAGGGATTAATTCACCCCTCCACTTT
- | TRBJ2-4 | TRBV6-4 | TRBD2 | CASSPSGGAVKNIQYF | TGTGCCAGCAGCCCTAGCGGGGGGGCAGTCAAAAACATTCAGTACTTC
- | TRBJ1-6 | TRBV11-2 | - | CASSLGQSSYNSPLHF | TGTGCCAGCAGCTTAGGACAGAGCTCCTATAATTCACCCCTCCACTTT
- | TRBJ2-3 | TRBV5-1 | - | CASSLAGKWADTQYF | TGCGCCAGCAGCTTGGCCGGGAAATGGGCAGATACGCAGTATTTT
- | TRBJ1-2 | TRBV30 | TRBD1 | CAWSDGTGHYGYTF | TGTGCCTGGAGTGACGGGACAGGCCACTATGGCTACACCTTC
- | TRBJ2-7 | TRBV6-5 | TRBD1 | CASSYSNPGQGVPKYF | TGTGCCAGCAGTTACTCGAATCCCGGACAGGGTGTTCCGAAGTACTTC
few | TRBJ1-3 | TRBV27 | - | CASSGTDTIYF | TGTGCCAGCAGTGGGACGGACACCATATATTTT
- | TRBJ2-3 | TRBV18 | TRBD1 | CASFGSGQGPDTQYF | TGTGCCAGCTTCGGCTCGGGACAGGGACCAGATACGCAGTATTTT
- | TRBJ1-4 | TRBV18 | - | CASSLQENEKLFF | TGTGCCAGCTCACTGCAGGAGAATGAAAAACTGTTTTTT
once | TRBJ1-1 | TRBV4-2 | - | CASSQVRGSEAFF | TGTGCCAGCAGCCAAGTTAGGGGGAGTGAAGCTTTCTTT
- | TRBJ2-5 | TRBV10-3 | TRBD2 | CATVGGGPGETQYF | TGTGCCACCGTGGGCGGGGGGCCGGGAGAGACCCAGTACTTC
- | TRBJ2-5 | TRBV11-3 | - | CASSLIGVWETQYF | TGTGCCAGCAGCTTAATAGGAGTATGGGAGACCCAGTACTTC
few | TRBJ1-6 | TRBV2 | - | CASTPTGLSYNSPLHF | TGTGCCAGCACCCCGACAGGTCTCTCCTATAATTCACCCCTCCACTTT
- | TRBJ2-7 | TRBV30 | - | CAWSVLAYEQYF | TGTGCCTGGAGTGTCTTGGCCTACGAGCAGTACTTC
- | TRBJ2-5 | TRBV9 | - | CASSVATFSETQYF | TGTGCCAGCAGCGTAGCTACGTTCTCAGAGACCCAGTACTTC
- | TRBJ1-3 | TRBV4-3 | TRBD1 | CASSQSLQGAPGNTIYF | TGCGCCAGCAGCCAGTCCTTACAGGGGGCGCCTGGAAACACCATATATTTT
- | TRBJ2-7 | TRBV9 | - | CASSVASQGFEQYF | TGTGCCAGCAGCGTAGCTTCCCAGGGGTTCGAGCAGTACTTC
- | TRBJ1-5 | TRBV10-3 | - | CAIRGGSNQPQHF | TGTGCCATCAGGGGGGGCAGCAATCAGCCCCAGCATTTT
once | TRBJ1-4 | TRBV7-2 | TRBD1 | CASSLSSTGIGTNEKLFF | TGTGCCAGCAGCCTATCATCGACAGGGATAGGAACTAATGAAAAACTGTTTTTT
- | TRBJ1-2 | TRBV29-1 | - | CSVAGTDYGYTF | TGCAGCGTTGCTGGTACGGACTATGGCTACACCTTC
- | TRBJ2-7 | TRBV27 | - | CASSLGAPTGPYEQYF | TGTGCCAGCAGTTTAGGAGCGCCAACGGGGCCCTACGAGCAGTACTTC
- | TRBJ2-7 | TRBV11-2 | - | CASSPNPYEQYF | TGTGCCAGCAGCCCGAACCCCTACGAGCAGTACTTC
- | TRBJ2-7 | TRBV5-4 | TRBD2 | CASSLGGTSGRYEQYF | TGTGCCAGCAGCTTGGGAGGGACTAGCGGGAGGTACGAGCAGTACTTC
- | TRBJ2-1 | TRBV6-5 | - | CASSRSHEPTNEQFF | TGTGCCAGCAGTCGCTCACACGAGCCCACCAATGAGCAGTTCTTC
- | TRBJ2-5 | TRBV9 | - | CASSLRGEETQYF | TGTGCCAGCAGCCTTAGGGGAGAAGAGACCCAGTACTTC
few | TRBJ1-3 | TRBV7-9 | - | CASSPDISGNTIYF | TGTGCCAGCAGCCCGGACATCTCTGGAAACACCATATATTTT
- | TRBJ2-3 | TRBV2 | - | CASSGRRDPSTDTQYF | TGTGCCAGCAGTGGTCGGCGGGATCCTAGCACAGATACGCAGTATTTT
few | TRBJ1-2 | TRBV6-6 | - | CASRLGDFDYGYTF | TGTGCCAGCAGACTCGGGGACTTTGACTATGGCTACACCTTC
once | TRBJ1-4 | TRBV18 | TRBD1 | CASSPVQGANEKLFF | TGTGCCAGCTCACCGGTCCAGGGGGCTAATGAAAAACTGTTTTTT
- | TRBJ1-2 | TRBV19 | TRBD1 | CASSPPPDRAMGGYTF | TGTGCCAGTAGTCCCCCCCCGGACAGGGCTATGGGCGGCTACACCTTC
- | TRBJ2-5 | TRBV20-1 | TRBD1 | CSAARGKTQYF | TGCAGTGCCGCCAGGGGGAAGACCCAGTACTTC